The entry that follows covers one T cell receptor beta chain sequence. Sequenced by immunoSEQ multiplex PCR; TCRdb stores in-frame clones only, minus some. The sample has about 710,000 clones, about 90% seen once. This record comes from a study of shared T cell receptors in the human thymus. With V trimmed by 4 bases and J by 2 bases, 7 bases remained unmatched. The CDR3 runs 15 residues. These same records also appear under a second study, on human thymus T cells. That work states: Resections were taken during corrective heart surgery, and the thymus tissue came from these. Thymic and blood repertoires appeared to show biased V and J gene usage.

This clonotype was sampled from a boy younger than two with a congenital heart defect. Material for sequencing was thymocytes. The chain is built from TRBV23-1 and TRBJ2-7, with TRBD1 matching over 8 bases. TRBV23-1 is noted as an ORF with a role that remains uncertain. For the CDR3, the DNA is TGCGCCAGCAGTCCGTCGCAGGGGGCCCCCTACGAGCAGTACTTC. Encoded protein: CASSPSQGAPYEQYF.